Listed below are T cell receptor beta chains from one sample, sequenced in a study of cytomegalovirus exposure and HLA in healthy donors. Clones were sequenced by immunoSEQ multiplex PCR, and TCRdb holds only the in-frame ones, with some missing. The sample gives about 120,000 clones, 6.5% to 9.5% of which show up once; approximately 6.4% is in the top ten. Input material: PBMCs. The receptors come from a woman aged 35 to 49 in good health and CMV-seropositive. CDR3s include the opening cysteine and the closing phenylalanine or tryptophan. The D gene is left open where the match is weak. The size field is filled for only some rows; it gives once, few, many or a size class.

D gene	clone size	V gene	J gene	CDR3 protein	CDR3 DNA
-	-	TRBV27	TRBJ2-1	CASSLAGILSSYNEQFF	TGTGCCAGCAGTTTAGCGGGGATCCTAAGCTCCTACAATGAGCAGTTCTTC
-	-	TRBV5-6	TRBJ1-4	CASSLRGATNEKLFF	TGTGCCAGCAGCTTAAGGGGTGCGACTAATGAAAAACTGTTTTTT
-	-	TRBV7-9	TRBJ2-7	CASSGTSSYEQYF	TGTGCCAGCAGCGGGACTTCCTCCTACGAGCAGTACTTC
TRBD2	-	TRBV18	TRBJ2-5	CASSPSLAGGQETQYF	TGTGCCAGCTCACCATCACTAGCGGGGGGGCAGGAGACCCAGTACTTC
-	-	TRBV2	TRBJ2-1	CASILHPGYNEQFF	TGTGCCAGCATCCTCCATCCAGGGTACAATGAGCAGTTCTTC
-	-	TRBV7-9	TRBJ2-1	CASSVRQRPNNEQFF	TGTGCCAGCAGCGTGCGACAGCGCCCCAACAATGAGCAGTTCTTC
TRBD1	-	TRBV27	TRBJ1-1	CASSFGTGGNTEAFF	TGTGCCAGCAGTTTCGGGACAGGGGGAAACACTGAAGCTTTCTTT
-	few	TRBV7-6	TRBJ1-4	CASSPRAGAYKEKLFF	TGTGCCAGCAGCCCGAGGGCGGGGGCGTATAAAGAAAAACTGTTTTTT
TRBD1	-	TRBV5-1	TRBJ2-7	CASSSIPGTGADPNEQYF	TGCGCCAGCAGCTCTATTCCCGGGACAGGGGCCGACCCTAACGAGCAGTACTTC
TRBD1	-	TRBV27	TRBJ1-1	CASSLLSGTGGMNTEAFF	TGTGCCAGCAGTTTACTTTCCGGGACAGGGGGGATGAACACTGAAGCTTTCTTT
-	few	TRBV18	TRBJ1-1	CASSPLTAGLNTEAFF	TGTGCCAGCTCACCATTAACAGCAGGGTTGAACACTGAAGCTTTCTTT
-	-	TRBV6-5	TRBJ2-7	CASSYPGVRSGRQYF	TGTGCCAGCAGTTATCCAGGGGTTCGGTCTGGGCGGCAGTACTTC
-	few	TRBV5-8	TRBJ1-1	CASSLVYDTEAFF	TGTGCCAGCAGCTTGGTATATGACACTGAAGCTTTCTTT
-	few	TRBV5-1	TRBJ1-4	CASRPSGVTNEKLFF	TGCGCCAGCAGGCCTAGCGGGGTAACTAATGAAAAACTGTTTTTT
-	-	TRBV7-9	TRBJ1-4	CASSTKKVRVGEKLFF	TGTGCCAGCAGCACGAAGAAGGTCAGGGTTGGGGAAAAACTGTTTTTT
TRBD1	-	TRBV30	TRBJ2-2	CAWSLRDSHSGELFF	TGTGCCTGGAGTCTGAGGGACAGCCATTCCGGGGAGCTGTTTTTT
-	-	TRBV29-1	TRBJ2-7	CSVEDSYEQYF	TGCAGCGTTGAAGACAGCTACGAGCAGTACTTC
TRBD1	many	TRBV4-2	TRBJ1-5	CASSQEGQGGQPQHF	TGTGCCAGCAGCCAAGAAGGACAGGGAGGTCAGCCCCAGCATTTT
-	few	TRBV11-2	TRBJ2-2	CASRSAGGELFF	TGTGCCAGCCGCTCAGCGGGCGGGGAGCTGTTTTTT
-	few	TRBV10-3	TRBJ1-1	CAITLEGEATEAFF	TGTGCCATCACTCTGGAGGGCGAGGCGACTGAAGCTTTCTTT
-	few	TRBV29-1	TRBJ2-1	CSVEDGREQFF	TGCAGCGTTGAAGATGGTCGGGAGCAGTTCTTC
-	few	TRBV10-1	TRBJ1-1	CASSEGGVNTEAFF	TGCGCCAGCAGTGAGGGGGGGGTGAACACTGAAGCTTTCTTT
TRBD1	few	TRBV19	TRBJ1-2	CASSIRDRSLNGYTF	TGTGCCAGTAGTATTCGGGACAGGTCCTTAAATGGCTACACCTTC
-	few	TRBV15	TRBJ1-5	CATSIGGVNQPQHF	TGTGCCACCAGCATTGGGGGGGTCAATCAGCCCCAGCATTTT
-	-	TRBV29-1	TRBJ2-7	CSVDAGYEQYF	TGCAGCGTTGATGCGGGTTACGAGCAGTACTTC
TRBD2	few	TRBV5-4	TRBJ2-2	CASSPYSGGPNAGELFF	TGTGCCAGCAGCCCTTATAGCGGGGGGCCCAACGCCGGGGAGCTGTTTTTT
-	-	TRBV9	TRBJ1-4	CASSVQGTTNEKLFF	TGTGCCAGCAGCGTACAGGGTACAACTAATGAAAAACTGTTTTTT
-	-	TRBV6-1	TRBJ2-1	CASSENRAQSNEQFF	TGTGCCAGCAGTGAAAACAGGGCCCAATCCAATGAGCAGTTCTTC
-	-	TRBV5-1	TRBJ1-2	CASSPNEGLGYTF	TGCGCCAGCAGTCCTAATGAGGGTCTTGGCTACACCTTC
TRBD2	-	TRBV5-1	TRBJ2-3	CASQTSGDSDTQYF	TGCGCCAGTCAGACTAGCGGGGACTCAGATACGCAGTATTTT
TRBD1	-	TRBV6-5	TRBJ1-2	CASSYSTGGAYGYTF	TGTGCCAGCAGTTACTCGACAGGGGGCGCCTATGGCTACACCTTC
-	-	TRBV5-8	TRBJ2-3	CASSLGGGWTDTQYF	TGTGCCAGCAGCTTAGGAGGGGGCTGGACAGATACGCAGTATTTT
-	-	TRBV9	TRBJ1-1	CASSGTVAEAFF	TGTGCCAGCAGCGGGACAGTCGCTGAAGCTTTCTTT
TRBD1	-	TRBV7-2	TRBJ1-1	CASSLTGGTTEAFF	TGTGCCAGCAGCTTGACAGGGGGGACCACTGAAGCTTTCTTT
-	few	TRBV29-1	TRBJ1-2	CSVSWAGMEFGYTF	TGCAGCGTTTCATGGGCAGGGATGGAGTTTGGCTACACCTTC
TRBD1	few	TRBV2	TRBJ2-2	CASRTGTGTAGELFF	TGTGCCAGCAGAACCGGGACAGGGACTGCCGGGGAGCTGTTTTTT
-	-	TRBV27	TRBJ2-7	CASSSGRTLSYEQYF	TGTGCCAGCAGTTCCGGCAGGACTCTATCCTACGAGCAGTACTTC
-	-	TRBV28	TRBJ2-1	CASTLGPGQYNEQFF	TGTGCCAGCACCTTGGGCCCCGGACAGTACAATGAGCAGTTCTTC
-	-	TRBV7-2	TRBJ1-2	CASSFPNPGYGYTF	TGTGCCAGCAGCTTCCCGAACCCGGGCTATGGCTACACCTTC
-	few	TRBV6-5	TRBJ2-7	CASSSITQGWDEQYF	TGTGCCAGCAGTTCCATCACACAGGGTTGGGACGAGCAGTACTTC
-	-	TRBV7-2	TRBJ1-4	CASSQGRRNEKLFF	TGTGCCAGCAGCCAGGGAAGGCGGAATGAAAAACTGTTTTTT